This T cell receptor beta chain was identified in a study of shared clonotypes between healthy human individuals. TCRdb's table, derived via immunoSEQ multiplex PCR, lists solely in-frame clones and lacks some. The sample records 2 million to 2.5 million clones, 80% to 95% being singletons. The V segment lost 2 bases and the J segment 14 bases; nucleotides outside the gene matches: 7. This CDR3 spans 12 amino acids. Germline V gene lookup returns CDR1 SNHLY and CDR2 FYNNEI. The chain links TRBV2 to TRBJ2-3, with 7 nucleotides matching TRBD1. Sequenced sample: naive CD4+ T cells from PBMCs. Subset in this sample: CD45RA+ positively selected. The sequence was obtained from a man between 18 and 35 years old in good health. Some clones in this sample may be carry-over from other donors' samples. The CDR3 sequence: CASSETGVEGYF. The DNA of the CDR3 is TGTGCCAGCAGTGAAACAGGGGTAGAGGGGTATTTT.